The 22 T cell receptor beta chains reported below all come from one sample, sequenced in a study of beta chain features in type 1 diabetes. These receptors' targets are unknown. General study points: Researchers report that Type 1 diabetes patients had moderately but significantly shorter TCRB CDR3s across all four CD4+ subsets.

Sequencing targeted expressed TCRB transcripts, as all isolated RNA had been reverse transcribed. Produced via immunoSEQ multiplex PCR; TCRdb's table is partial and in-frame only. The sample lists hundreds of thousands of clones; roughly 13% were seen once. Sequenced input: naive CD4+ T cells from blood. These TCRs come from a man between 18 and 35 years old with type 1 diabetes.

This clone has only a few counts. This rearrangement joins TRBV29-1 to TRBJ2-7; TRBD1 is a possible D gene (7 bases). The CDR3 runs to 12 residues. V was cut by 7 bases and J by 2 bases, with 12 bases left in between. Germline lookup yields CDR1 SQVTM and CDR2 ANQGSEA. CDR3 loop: CSAGDSTYEQYF. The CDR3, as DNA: TGCAGCGCGGGGGACAGTACCTACGAGCAGTACTTC.

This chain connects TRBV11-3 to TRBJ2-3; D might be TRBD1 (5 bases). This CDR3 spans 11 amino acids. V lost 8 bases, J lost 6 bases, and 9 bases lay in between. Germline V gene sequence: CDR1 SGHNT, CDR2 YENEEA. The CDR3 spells CASGQGDTQYF. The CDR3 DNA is TGTGCCAGCGGACAAGGTGATACGCAGTATTTT.

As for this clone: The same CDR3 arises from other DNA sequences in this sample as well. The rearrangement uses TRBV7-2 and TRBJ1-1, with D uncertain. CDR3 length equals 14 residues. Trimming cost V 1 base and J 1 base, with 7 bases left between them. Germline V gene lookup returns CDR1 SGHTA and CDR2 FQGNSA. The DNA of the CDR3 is TGTGCCAGCAGCTTAGGCCCTGGGAACACTGAAGCTTTCTTT. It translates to CASSLGPGNTEAFF.

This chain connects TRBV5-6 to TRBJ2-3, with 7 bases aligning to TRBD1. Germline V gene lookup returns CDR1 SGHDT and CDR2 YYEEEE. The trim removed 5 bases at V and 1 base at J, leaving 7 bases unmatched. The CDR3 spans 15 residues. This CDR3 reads CASRKPGTGTDTQYF. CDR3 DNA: TGTGCCAGCAGGAAACCCGGGACAGGCACAGATACGCAGTATTTT. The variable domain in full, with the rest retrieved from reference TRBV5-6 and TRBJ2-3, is DAGVTQSPTHLIKTRGQQVTLRCSPKSGHDTVSWYQQALGQGPQFIFQYYEEEERQRGNFPDRFSGHQFPNYSSELNVNALLLGDSALYLCASRKPGTGTDTQYFGPGTRLTVL.

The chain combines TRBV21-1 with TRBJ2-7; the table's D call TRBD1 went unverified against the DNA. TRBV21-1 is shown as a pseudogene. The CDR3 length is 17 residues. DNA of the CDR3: TGTGCCAGCACCGTAGGGGGTGAACAGGGAATCATCCACGAGCAGTACTTC. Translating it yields CASTVGGEQGIIHEQYF.

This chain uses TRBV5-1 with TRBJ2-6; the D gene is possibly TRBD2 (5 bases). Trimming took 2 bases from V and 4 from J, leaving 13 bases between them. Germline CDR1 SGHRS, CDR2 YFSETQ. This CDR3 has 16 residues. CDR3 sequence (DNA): TGCGCCAGCAGCTTCGGTCCGAGGGCCGGGGCCAACGTCCTGACTTTC. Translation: CASSFGPRAGANVLTF.

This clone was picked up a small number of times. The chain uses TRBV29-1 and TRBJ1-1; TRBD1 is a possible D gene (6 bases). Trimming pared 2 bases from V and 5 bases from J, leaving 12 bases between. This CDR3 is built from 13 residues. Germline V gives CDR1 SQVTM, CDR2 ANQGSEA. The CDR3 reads CSVETGAGTEAFF. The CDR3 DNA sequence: TGCAGCGTTGAAACGGGGGCAGGTACTGAAGCTTTCTTT.

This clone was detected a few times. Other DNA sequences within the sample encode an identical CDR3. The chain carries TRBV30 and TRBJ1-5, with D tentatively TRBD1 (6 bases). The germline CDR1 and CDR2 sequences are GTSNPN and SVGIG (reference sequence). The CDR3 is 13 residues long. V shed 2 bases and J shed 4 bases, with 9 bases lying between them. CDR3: CAWSLGGNQPQHF. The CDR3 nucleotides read TGTGCCTGGAGTTTAGGGGGGAATCAGCCCCAGCATTTT. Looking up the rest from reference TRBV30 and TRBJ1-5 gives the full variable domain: SQTIHQWPATLVQPVGSPLSLECTVEGTSNPNLYWYRQAAGRGLQLLFYSVGIGQISSEVPQNLSASRPQDRQFILSSKKLLLSDSGFYLCAWSLGGNQPQHFGDGTRLSIL.

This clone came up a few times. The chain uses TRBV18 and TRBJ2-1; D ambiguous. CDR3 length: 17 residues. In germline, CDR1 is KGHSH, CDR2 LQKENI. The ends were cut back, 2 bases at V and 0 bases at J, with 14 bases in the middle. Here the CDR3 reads CASSPESNPGSYNEQFF. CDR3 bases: TGTGCCAGCTCACCAGAATCCAATCCGGGCTCCTACAATGAGCAGTTCTTC.

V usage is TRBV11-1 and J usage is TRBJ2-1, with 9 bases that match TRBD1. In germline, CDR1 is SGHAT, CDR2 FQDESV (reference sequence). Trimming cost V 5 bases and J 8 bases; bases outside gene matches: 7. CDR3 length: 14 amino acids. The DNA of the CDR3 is TGTGCCAGCAGCCCGGGACAGGGTATCCATGAGCAGTTCTTC. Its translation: CASSPGQGIHEQFF.

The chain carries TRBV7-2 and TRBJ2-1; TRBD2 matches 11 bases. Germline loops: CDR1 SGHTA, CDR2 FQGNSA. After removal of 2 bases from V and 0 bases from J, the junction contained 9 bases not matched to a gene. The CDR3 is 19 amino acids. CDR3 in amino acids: CASSLPGASGGRSYNEQFF. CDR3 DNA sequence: TGTGCCAGCAGCTTACCCGGGGCTAGCGGGGGGCGCTCCTACAATGAGCAGTTCTTC.

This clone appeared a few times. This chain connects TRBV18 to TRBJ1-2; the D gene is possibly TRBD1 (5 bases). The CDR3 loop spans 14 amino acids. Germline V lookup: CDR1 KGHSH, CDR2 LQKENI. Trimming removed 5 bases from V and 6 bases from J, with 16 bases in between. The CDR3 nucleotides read TGTGCCAGCTCATCCTTAACTACGACAGATGGCTACACCTTC. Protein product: CASSSLTTTDGYTF.

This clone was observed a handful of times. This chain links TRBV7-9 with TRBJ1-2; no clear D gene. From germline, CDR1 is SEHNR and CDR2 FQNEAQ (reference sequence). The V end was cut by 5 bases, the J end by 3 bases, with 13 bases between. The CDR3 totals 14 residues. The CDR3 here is CASSPMAVDYGYTF. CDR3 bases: TGTGCCAGCAGCCCGATGGCAGTAGACTATGGCTACACCTTC.

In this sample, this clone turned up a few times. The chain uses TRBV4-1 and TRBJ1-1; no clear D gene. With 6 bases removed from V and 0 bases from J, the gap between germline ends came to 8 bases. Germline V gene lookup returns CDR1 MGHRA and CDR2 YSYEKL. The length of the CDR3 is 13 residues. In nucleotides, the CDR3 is TGCGCCAGCAGATTATTGGTGAACACTGAAGCTTTCTTT. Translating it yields CASRLLVNTEAFF.

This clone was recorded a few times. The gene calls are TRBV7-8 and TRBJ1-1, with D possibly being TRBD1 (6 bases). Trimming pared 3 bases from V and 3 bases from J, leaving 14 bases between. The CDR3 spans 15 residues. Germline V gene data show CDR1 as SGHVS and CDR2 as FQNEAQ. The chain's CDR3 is CASSFLGQRDTEAFF. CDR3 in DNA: TGTGCCAGCAGCTTCCTAGGACAGAGGGACACTGAAGCTTTCTTT. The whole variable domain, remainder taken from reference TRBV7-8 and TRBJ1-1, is GAGVSQSPRYKVAKRGQDVALRCDPISGHVSLFWYQQALGQGPEFLTYFQNEAQLDKSGLPSDRFFAERPEGSVSTLKIQRTQQEDSAVYLCASSFLGQRDTEAFFGQGTRLTVV.

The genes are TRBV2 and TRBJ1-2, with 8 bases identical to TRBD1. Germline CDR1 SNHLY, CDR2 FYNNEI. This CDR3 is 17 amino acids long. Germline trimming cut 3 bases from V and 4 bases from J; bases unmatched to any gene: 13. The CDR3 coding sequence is TGTGCCAGCAGTGAGCGCGGACAGGGCGTATACGGCTATGGCTACACCTTC. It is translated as CASSERGQGVYGYGYTF.

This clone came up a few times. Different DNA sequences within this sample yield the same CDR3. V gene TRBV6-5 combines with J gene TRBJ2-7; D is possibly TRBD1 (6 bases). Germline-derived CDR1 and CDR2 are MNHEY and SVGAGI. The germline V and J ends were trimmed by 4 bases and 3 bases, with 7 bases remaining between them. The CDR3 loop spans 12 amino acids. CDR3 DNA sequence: TGTGCCAGCAGTTTACAGGGCTACGAGCAGTACTTC. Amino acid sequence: CASSLQGYEQYF.

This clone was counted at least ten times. This CDR3 is CAISEATYEQYF. The DNA for the CDR3 is TGTGCCATCAGTGAGGCCACCTACGAGCAGTACTTC. The rearrangement uses TRBV10-3 and TRBJ2-7; unclear D gene. From germline, CDR1 is ENHRY and CDR2 SYGVKD. Trimming took off 2 bases at V and 2 bases at J, with 4 bases between the two ends. The CDR3 extends over 12 amino acids.

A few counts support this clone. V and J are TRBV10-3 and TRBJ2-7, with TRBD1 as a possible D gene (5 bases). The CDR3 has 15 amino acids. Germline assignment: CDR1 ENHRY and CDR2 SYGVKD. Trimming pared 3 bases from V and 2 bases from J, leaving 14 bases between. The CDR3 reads CAISDSGQGTYEQYF. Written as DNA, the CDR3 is TGTGCCATCAGTGATAGTGGGCAGGGAACCTACGAGCAGTACTTC.

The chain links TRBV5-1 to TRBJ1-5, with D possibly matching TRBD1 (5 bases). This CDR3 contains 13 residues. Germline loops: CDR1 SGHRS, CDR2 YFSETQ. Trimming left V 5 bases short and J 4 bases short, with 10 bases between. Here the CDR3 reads CASRGDDNQPQHF. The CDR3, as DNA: TGCGCCAGCAGGGGGGACGATAATCAGCCCCAGCATTTT.

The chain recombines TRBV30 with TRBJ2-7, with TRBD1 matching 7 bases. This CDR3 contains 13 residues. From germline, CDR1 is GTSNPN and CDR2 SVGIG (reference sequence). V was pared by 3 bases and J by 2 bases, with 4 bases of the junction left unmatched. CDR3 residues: CAWRRQGTYEQYF. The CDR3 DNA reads TGTGCCTGGAGGAGACAGGGCACCTACGAGCAGTACTTC.

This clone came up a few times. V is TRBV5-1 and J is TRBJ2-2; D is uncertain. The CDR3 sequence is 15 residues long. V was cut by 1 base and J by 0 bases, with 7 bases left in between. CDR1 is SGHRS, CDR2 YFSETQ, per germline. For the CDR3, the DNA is TGCGCCAGCAGCTTGTCCAACACGAACACCGGGGAGCTGTTTTTT. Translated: CASSLSNTNTGELFF.